One and the same sample provided the 8 T cell receptor beta chains below, sequenced in a study of T cell responses to AZD1222 COVID-19 vaccine. Method: immunoSEQ multiplex PCR; TCRdb's copy keeps in-frame clones and lacks some. The table lists roughly 140,000 clones, 80% to 95% of them singletons, with around 1.8% in the top ten. This specimen was peripheral blood, taken on day 0 of AZD1222 vaccination. These receptors were taken from an adult in good health.

The genes are TRBV7-8 and TRBJ1-1; D uncertain. CDR3 length equals 14 residues. V shed 1 base and J shed 1 base, with 7 bases lying between them. Germline assignment: CDR1 SGHVS and CDR2 FQNEAQ. The CDR3 nucleotides read TGTGCCAGCAGCTTAGAAACCTCGAACACTGAAGCTTTCTTT. It encodes CASSLETSNTEAFF.

In its sample, this clone was seen once. The V and J genes are TRBV14 and TRBJ1-1; no reliable D call. CDR3 length: 14 residues. The V end lost 3 bases, the J end lost 2 bases, and 10 bases lay between the germline ends. CDR1 and CDR2 (germline): SGHDN, FVKESK. CDR3 DNA: TGTGCCAGCAGCCACCTGGGATTTAACACTGAAGCTTTCTTT. Residues: CASSHLGFNTEAFF.

This clone has just a few counts. The chain couples TRBV27 to TRBJ2-2; TRBD2 aligns across 12 bases. Germline V gene data show CDR1 as MNHEY and CDR2 as SMNVEV (reference sequence). V was clipped by 7 bases and J by 9 bases; unmatched bases: 9. There are 15 residues in the CDR3. CDR3 bases: TGTGCCAGCACCCCCTGGACTAGCGGGGCCCGGGAGCTGTTTTTT. It codes for CASTPWTSGARELFF.

J is TRBJ2-1 and V is TRBV27; perhaps TRBD2 as D (6 bases). Per germline, CDR1 MNHEY and CDR2 SMNVEV (reference sequence). V lost 5 bases and J 0 bases, leaving 17 bases between the germline ends. This CDR3 has 17 amino acids. CDR3 amino acids: CASSPSPGVGSYNEQFF. CDR3 bases: TGTGCCAGCAGTCCATCACCGGGGGTGGGCTCCTACAATGAGCAGTTCTTC.

The chain is built from TRBV11-3 and TRBJ2-3, with 10 nucleotides matching TRBD2. The CDR3 runs 17 residues. CDR1 is SGHNT, CDR2 YENEEA, per germline. V lost 2 bases and J lost 6; bases outside the gene matches: 11. This chain's CDR3 is CASSLSGPGLASDTQYF. In DNA, the CDR3 is TGTGCCAGCAGCTTATCCGGGCCGGGACTAGCGTCCGATACGCAGTATTTT. Based on the CDR3 plus reference TRBV11-3 and TRBJ2-3, the full variable domain is EAGVVQSPRYKIIEKKQPVAFWCNPISGHNTLYWYLQNLGQGPELLIRYENEEAVDDSQLPKDRFSAERLKGVDSTLKIQPAELGDSAVYLCASSLSGPGLASDTQYFGPGTRLTVL.

The V and J genes are TRBV5-1 and TRBJ2-1; 13 bases agree with TRBD2. Germline-derived CDR1 and CDR2 are SGHRS and YFSETQ. This CDR3 is built from 16 residues. V gave up 0 bases and J gave up 8 bases; unmatched junction bases: 5. CDR3 loop: CASSLAGLAGAHEQFF. DNA of the CDR3: TGCGCCAGCAGCTTGGCTGGACTAGCGGGAGCCCATGAGCAGTTCTTC.

This sequence joins TRBV29-1 and TRBJ1-1, with 9 bases matching TRBD1. Trimming took 5 bases from V and 4 from J; bases not matched to a gene: 2. Germline-derived CDR1 and CDR2 are SQVTM and ANQGSEA. The CDR3 is made up of 12 amino acids. CDR3 nucleotide sequence: TGCAGCGTTTACAGGGGGCCCACTGAAGCTTTCTTT. Translated: CSVYRGPTEAFF.

The CDR3 bases are TGTGCCAGCAGTCAAAATGGTCGAACTGAAAAACTGTTTTTT. Amino acid sequence: CASSQNGRTEKLFF. The chain is built from TRBV2 and TRBJ1-4; D is ambiguous. Trimming cost V 5 bases and J 7 bases, with 14 bases left between them. Germline CDR1 is SNHLY and CDR2 is FYNNEI. CDR3 size: 14 residues.